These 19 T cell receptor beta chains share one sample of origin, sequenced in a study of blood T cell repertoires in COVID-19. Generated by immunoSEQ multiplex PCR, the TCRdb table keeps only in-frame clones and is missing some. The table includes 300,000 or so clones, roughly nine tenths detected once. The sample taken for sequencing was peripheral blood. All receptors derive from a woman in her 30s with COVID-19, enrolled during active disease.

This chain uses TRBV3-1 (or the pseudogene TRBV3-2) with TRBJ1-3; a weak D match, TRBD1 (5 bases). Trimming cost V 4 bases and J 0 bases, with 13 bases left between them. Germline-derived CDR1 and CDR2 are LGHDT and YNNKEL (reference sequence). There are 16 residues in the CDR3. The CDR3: CASSPTGPSSGNTIYF. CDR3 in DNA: TGTGCCAGCAGCCCTACAGGTCCTTCCTCTGGAAACACCATATATTTT.

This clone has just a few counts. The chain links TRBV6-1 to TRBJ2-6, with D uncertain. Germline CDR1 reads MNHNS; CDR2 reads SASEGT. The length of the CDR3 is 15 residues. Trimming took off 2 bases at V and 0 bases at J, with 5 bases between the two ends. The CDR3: CASSERVSGANVLTF. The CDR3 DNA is TGTGCCAGCAGTGAACGGGTCTCTGGGGCCAACGTCCTGACTTTC.

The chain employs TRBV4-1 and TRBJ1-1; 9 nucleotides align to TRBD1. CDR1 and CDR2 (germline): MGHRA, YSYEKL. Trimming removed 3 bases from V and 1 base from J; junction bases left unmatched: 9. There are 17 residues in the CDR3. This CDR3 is CASSHTDRGNRNTEAFF. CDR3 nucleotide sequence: TGCGCCAGCAGCCATACGGACAGGGGAAATAGGAACACTGAAGCTTTCTTT.

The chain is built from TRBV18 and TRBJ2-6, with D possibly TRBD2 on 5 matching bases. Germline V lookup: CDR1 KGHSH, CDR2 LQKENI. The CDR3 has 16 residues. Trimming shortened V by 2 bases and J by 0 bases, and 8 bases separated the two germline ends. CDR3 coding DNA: TGTGCCAGCTCACCATCCGCGGGCTCTGGGGCCAACGTCCTGACTTTC. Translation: CASSPSAGSGANVLTF.

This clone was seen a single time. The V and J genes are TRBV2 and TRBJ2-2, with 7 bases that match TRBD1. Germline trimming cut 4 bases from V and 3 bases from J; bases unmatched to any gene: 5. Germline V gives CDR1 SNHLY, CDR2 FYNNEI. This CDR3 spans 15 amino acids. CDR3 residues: CASSVGRGYTGELFF. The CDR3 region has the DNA TGTGCCAGCAGTGTAGGCAGGGGGTACACCGGGGAGCTGTTTTTT.

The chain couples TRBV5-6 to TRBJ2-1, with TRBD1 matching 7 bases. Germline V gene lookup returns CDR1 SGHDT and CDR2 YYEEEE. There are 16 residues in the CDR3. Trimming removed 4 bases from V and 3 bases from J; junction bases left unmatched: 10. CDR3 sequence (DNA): TGTGCCAGCAGCACGACCTACAGGGGCGTCTACAATGAGCAGTTCTTC. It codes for CASSTTYRGVYNEQFF.

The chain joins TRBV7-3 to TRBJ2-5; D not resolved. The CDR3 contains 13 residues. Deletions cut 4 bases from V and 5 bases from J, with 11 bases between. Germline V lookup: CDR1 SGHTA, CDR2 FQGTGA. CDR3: CASSSGSRETQYF. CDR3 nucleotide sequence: TGTGCCAGCAGCTCCGGAAGCAGGGAGACCCAGTACTTC. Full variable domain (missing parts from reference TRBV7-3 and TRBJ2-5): GAGVSQTPSNKVTEKGKYVELRCDPISGHTALYWYRQSLGQGPEFLIYFQGTGAADDSGLPNDRFFAVRPEGSVSTLKIQRTERGDSAVYLCASSSGSRETQYFGPGTRLLVL.

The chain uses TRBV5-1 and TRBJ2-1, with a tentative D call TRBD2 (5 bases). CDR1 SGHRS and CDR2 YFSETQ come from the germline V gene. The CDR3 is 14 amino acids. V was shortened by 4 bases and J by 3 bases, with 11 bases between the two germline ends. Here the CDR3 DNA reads TGCGCCAGCAGCCCCACCGGGGACTACAATGAGCAGTTCTTC. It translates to CASSPTGDYNEQFF.

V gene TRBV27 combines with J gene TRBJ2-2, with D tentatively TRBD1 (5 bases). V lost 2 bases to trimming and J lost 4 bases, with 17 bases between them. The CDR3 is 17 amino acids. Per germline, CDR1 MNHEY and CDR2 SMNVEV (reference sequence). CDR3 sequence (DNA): TGTGCCAGCAGTTTAACCCCTAAACAGGCTGGCACCGGGGAGCTGTTTTTT. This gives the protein CASSLTPKQAGTGELFF.

The chain's CDR3 is CASSRSSGDEQYF. CDR3 sequence (DNA): TGTGCCAGCAGTAGGAGTAGCGGTGACGAGCAGTACTTC. V usage is TRBV14 and J usage is TRBJ2-7; D possibly corresponds to TRBD2 (6 bases). This CDR3 has 13 amino acids. V was shortened by 6 bases and J by 5 bases, with 14 bases between the two germline ends. Germline V lookup: CDR1 SGHDN, CDR2 FVKESK.

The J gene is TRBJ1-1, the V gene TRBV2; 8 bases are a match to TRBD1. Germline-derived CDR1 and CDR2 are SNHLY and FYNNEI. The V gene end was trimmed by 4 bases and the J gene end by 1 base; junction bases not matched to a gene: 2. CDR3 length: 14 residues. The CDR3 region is CASSVGQGNTEAFF. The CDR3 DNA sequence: TGTGCCAGCAGTGTAGGACAGGGGAACACTGAAGCTTTCTTT.

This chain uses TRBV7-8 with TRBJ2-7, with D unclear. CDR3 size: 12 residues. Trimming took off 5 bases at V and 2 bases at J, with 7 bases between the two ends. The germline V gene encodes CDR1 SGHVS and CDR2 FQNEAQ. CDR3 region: CASSPNTYEQYF. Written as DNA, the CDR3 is TGTGCCAGCAGCCCAAACACCTACGAGCAGTACTTC.

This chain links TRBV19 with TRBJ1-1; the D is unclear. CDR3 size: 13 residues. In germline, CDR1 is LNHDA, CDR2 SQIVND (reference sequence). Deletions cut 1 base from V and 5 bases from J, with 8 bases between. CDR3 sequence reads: CASSIGEWTEAFF. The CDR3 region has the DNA TGTGCCAGTAGTATAGGAGAATGGACTGAAGCTTTCTTT.

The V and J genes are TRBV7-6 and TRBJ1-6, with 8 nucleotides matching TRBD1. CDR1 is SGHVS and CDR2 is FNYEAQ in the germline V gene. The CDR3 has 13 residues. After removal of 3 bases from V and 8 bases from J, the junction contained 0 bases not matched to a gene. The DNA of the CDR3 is TGTGCCAGCAGCTTGACAGGGGATTCACCCCTCCACTTT. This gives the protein CASSLTGDSPLHF. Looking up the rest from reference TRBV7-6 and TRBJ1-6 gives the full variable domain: GAGVSQSPRYKVTKRGQDVALRCDPISGHVSLYWYRQALGQGPEFLTYFNYEAQQDKSGLPNDRFSAERPEGSISTLTIQRTEQRDSAMYRCASSLTGDSPLHFGNGTRLTVT.

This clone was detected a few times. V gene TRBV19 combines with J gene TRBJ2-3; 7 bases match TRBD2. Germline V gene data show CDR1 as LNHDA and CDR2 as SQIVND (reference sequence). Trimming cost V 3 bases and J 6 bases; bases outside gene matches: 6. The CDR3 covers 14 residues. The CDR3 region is CASSMGGNLDTQYF. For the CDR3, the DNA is TGTGCCAGTAGTATGGGAGGGAACCTCGATACGCAGTATTTT.

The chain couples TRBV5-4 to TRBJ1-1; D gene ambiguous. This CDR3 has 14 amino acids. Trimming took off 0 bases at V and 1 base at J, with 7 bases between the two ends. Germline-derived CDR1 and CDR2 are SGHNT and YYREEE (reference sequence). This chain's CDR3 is CASSLAVSNTEAFF. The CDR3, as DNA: TGTGCCAGCAGCTTGGCCGTTTCGAACACTGAAGCTTTCTTT.

In DNA form, the CDR3 reads TGTGCCAGCTCACCACCGGTCCGGGACAGACCCTACAATGAGCAGTTCTTC. Amino acid sequence: CASSPPVRDRPYNEQFF. The chain employs TRBV18 and TRBJ2-1; 7 nucleotides line up with TRBD1. Trimming at V came to 0 bases and at J to 2 bases, leaving 7 bases not matched to a gene. The CDR3 covers 17 residues. Germline V gene sequence: CDR1 KGHSH, CDR2 LQKENI.

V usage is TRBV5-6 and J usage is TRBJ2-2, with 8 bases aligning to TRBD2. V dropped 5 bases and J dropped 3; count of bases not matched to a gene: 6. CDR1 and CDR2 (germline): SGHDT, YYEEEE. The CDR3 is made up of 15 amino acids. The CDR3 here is CASSRTSPDTGELFF. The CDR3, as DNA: TGTGCCAGCAGTAGGACTAGCCCCGACACCGGGGAGCTGTTTTTT.

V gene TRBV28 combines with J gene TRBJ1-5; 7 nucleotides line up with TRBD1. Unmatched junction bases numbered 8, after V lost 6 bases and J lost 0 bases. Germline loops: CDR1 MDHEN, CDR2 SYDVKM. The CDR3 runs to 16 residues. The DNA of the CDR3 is TGTGCCAGCAGATCTGACAGGGTCTATAGCAATCAGCCCCAGCATTTT. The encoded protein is CASRSDRVYSNQPQHF.